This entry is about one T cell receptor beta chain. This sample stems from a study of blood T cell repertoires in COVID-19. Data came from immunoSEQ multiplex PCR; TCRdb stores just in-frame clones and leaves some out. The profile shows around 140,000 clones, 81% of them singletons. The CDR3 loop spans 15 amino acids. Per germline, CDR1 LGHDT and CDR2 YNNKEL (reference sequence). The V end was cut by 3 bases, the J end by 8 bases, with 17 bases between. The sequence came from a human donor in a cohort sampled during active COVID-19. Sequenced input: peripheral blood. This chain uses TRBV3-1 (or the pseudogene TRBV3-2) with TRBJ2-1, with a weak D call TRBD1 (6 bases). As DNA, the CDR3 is TGTGCCAGCAGCCAGGCACAGGGTGCGCGCGATGAGCAGTTCTTC. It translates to CASSQAQGARDEQFF.